This TCR beta chain appears in the sequencing data of a study of response to subunit inactivated influenza vaccine. Each CDR3 protein gets one entry after TCRdb re-called the RT-PCR reads with MiXCR. Among some 850,000 distinct CDR3 sequences, under 20% were seen once, and the ten largest hold approximately 10%. With regard to this clonotype: The antigen remains unidentified.

Study outcomes and limitations: There was a suggestion from the authors that each seasonal influenza vaccination recruits few new T cells.

The sequencing here drew on PBMCs from blood, taken more than 4 days after vaccination. The clonotype comes from a man in his fifties who received an inactivated influenza vaccine.

The CDR3 protein is CASSPRAGGGTQYF. As DNA, the CDR3 is TGCGCCAGCAGCCCGCGCGCAGGCGGGGGGACCCAGTACTTC. The chain uses TRBV4-3 and TRBJ2-5; 7 bases align to TRBD2. This CDR3 is 14 amino acids long. The V gene's germline CDR1 is LGHNA and CDR2 YSLEER. Trimming removed 4 bases from V and 7 bases from J; junction bases left unmatched: 9.